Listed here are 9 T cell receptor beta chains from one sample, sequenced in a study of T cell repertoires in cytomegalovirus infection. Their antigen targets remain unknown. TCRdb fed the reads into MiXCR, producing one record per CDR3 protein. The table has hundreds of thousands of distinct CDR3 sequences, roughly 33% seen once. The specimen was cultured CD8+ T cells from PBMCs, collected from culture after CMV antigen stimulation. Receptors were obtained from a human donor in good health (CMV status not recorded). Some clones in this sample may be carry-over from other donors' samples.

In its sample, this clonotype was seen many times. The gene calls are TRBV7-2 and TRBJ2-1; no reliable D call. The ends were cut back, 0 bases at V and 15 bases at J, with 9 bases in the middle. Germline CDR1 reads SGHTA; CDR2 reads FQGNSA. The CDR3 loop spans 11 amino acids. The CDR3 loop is CASSLAESLFF. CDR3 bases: TGTGCCAGCAGCTTAGCAGAGTCCCTGTTCTTC.

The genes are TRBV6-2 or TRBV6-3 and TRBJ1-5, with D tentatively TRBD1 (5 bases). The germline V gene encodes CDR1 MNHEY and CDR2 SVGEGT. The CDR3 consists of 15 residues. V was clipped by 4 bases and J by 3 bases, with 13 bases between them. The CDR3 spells CASSSYGAINQPQHF. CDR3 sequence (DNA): TGTGCCAGCAGTTCTTACGGGGCTATCAATCAGCCCCAGCATTTT.

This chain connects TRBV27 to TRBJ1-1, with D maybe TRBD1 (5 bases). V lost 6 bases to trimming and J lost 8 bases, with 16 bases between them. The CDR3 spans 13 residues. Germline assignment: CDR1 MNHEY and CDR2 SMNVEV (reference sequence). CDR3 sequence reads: CASSTGLIAEAFF. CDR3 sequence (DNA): TGTGCCAGCAGCACGGGACTGATCGCCGAAGCTTTCTTT.

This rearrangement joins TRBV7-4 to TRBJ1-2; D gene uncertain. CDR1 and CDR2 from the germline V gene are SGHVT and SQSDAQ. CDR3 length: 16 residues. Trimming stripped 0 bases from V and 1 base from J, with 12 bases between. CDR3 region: CASSLAWTGLNYGYTF. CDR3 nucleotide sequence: TGTGCCAGCAGCTTAGCCTGGACGGGCCTTAACTATGGCTACACCTTC.

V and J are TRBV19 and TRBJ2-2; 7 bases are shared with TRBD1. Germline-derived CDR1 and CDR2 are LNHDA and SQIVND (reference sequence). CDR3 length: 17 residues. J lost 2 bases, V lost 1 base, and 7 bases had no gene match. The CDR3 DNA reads TGTGCCAGTAGTATAGTCCCAGGGGGTGTAAACACCGGGGAGCTGTTTTTT. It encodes CASSIVPGGVNTGELFF.

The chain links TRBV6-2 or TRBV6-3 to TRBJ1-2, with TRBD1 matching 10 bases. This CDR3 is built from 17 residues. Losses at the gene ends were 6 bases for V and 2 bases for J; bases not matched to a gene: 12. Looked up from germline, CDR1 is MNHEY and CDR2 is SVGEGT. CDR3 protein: CASRIRDRGEGNYGYTF. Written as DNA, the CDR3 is TGTGCCAGCAGAATCCGGGACAGGGGAGAAGGGAACTATGGCTACACCTTC.

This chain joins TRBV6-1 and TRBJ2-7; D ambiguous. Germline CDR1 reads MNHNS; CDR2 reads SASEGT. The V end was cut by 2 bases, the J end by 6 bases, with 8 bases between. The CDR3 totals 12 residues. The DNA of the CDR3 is TGTGCCAGCAGTGAATCCCCCCTCGAGCAGTACTTC. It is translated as CASSESPLEQYF.

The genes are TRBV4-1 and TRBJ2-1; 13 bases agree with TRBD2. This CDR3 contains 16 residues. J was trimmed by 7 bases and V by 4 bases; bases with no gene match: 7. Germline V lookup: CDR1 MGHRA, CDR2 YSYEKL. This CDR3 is CASSRVLAGGQNEQFF. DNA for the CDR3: TGCGCCAGCAGCCGGGTACTAGCGGGGGGGCAAAATGAGCAGTTCTTC.

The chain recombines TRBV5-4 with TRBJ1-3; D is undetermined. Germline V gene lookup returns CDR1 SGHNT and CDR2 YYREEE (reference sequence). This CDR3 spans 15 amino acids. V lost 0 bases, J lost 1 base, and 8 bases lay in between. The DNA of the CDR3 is TGTGCCAGCAGCTTGGAATCGGCTTCTGGAAACACCATATATTTT. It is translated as CASSLESASGNTIYF.